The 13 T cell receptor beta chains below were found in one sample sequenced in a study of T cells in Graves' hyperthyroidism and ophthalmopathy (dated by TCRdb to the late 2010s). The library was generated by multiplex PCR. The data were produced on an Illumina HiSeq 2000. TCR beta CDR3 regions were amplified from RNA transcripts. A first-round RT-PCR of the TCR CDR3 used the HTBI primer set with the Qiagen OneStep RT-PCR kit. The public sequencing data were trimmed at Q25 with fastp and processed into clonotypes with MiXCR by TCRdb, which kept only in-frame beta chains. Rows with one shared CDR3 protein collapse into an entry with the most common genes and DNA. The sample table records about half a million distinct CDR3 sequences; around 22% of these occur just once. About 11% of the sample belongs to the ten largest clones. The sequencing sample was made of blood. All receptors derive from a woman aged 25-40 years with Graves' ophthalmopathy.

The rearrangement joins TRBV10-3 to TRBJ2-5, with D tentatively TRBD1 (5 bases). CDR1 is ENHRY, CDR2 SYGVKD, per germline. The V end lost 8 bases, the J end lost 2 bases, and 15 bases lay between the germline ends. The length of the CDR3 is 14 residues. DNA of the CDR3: TGTGCCATCTGTGGGGCAGGAGCACAAGAGACCCAGTACTTC. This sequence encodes CAICGAGAQETQYF.

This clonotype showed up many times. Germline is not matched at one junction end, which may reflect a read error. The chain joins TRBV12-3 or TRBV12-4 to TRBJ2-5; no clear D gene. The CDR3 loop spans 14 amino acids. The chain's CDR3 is CASSLGPTQEAQYF. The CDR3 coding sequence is TGTGCCAGCAGCCTCGGGCCTACACAAGAGGCCCAGTACTTC.

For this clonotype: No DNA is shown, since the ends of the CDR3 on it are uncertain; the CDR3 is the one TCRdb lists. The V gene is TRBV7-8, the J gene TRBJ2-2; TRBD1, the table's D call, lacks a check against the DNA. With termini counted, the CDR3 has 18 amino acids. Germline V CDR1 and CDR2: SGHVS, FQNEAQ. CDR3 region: CASSFSPGQSRTPGSCFF.

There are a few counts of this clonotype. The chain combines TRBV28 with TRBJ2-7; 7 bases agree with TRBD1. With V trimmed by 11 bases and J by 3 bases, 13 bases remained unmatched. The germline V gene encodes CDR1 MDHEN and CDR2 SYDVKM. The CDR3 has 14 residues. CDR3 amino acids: CAGNKPGQFYEQYF. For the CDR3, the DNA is TGTGCCGGCAATAAACCGGGACAGTTCTACGAGCAGTACTTC.

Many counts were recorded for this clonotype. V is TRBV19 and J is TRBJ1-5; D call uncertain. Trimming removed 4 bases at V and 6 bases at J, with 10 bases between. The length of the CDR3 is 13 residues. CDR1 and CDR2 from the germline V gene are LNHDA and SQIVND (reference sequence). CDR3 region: CASSTLASQPQHF. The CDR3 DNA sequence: TGTGCCAGTAGTACGTTAGCCAGTCAGCCCCAGCATTTT.

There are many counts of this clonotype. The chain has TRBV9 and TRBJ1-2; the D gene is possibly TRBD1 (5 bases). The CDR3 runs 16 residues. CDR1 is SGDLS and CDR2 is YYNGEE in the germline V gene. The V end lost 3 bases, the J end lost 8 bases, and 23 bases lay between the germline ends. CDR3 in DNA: TGTGCCAGCAGCGCCGCAGGGCAGATACTAGGCTCCGGCTACACCTTC. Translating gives CASSAAGQILGSGYTF.

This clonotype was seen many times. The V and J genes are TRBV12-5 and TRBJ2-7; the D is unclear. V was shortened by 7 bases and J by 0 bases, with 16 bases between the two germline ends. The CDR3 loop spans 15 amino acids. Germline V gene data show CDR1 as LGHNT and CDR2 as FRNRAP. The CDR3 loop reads CASEIFPMSSYEQYF. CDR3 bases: TGTGCTAGTGAGATTTTCCCGATGAGCTCCTACGAGCAGTACTTC.

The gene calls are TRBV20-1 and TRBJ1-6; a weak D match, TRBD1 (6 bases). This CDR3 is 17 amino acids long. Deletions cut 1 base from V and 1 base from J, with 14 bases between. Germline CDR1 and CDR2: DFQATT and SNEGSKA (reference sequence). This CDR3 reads CSARVRQGWSYNSPLHF. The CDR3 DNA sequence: TGCAGTGCTAGAGTCCGGCAGGGGTGGTCCTATAATTCACCCCTCCACTTT.

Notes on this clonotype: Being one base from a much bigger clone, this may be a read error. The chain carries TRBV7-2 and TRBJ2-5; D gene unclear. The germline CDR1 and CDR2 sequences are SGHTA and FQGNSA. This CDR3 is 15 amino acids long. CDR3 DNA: TGTGCCAGCAGCTCACCTACCTCTAGTGGAGAGACCCGGTACTTC. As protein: CASSSPTSSGETRYF.

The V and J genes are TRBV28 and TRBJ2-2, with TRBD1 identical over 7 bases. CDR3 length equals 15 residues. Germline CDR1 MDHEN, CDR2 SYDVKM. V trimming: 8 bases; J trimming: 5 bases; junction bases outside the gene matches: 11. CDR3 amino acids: CASGIRQGRTGELFF. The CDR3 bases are TGTGCCAGCGGGATTAGACAGGGTAGAACCGGGGAGCTGTTTTTT.

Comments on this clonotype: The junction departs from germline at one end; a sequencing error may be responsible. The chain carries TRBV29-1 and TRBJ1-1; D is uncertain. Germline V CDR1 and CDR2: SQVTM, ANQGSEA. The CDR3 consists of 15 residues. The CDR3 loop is CSVSGGTLSRSEACF. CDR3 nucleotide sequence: TGCAGCGTTTCGGGCGGTACTTTGTCGAGGTCTGAAGCTTGCTTT.

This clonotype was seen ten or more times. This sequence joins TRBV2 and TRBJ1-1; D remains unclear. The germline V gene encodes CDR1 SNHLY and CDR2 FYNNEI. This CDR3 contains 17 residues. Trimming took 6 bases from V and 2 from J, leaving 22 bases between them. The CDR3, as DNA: TGTGCCAGCAGCGATATGCGAGGGATCGTGCGAAACACTGAAGCTTTCTTT. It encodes CASSDMRGIVRNTEAFF.

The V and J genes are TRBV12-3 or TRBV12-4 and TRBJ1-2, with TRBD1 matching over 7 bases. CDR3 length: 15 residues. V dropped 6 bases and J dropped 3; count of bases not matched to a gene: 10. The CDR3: CASRISGGMDYGYTF. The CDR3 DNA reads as TGTGCCAGCAGGATATCAGGGGGAATGGACTATGGCTACACCTTC.